This TCR beta chain was retrieved from a study of OX40 agonist ivuxolimab in advanced cancers. The protocol was immunoSEQ multiplex PCR, while the TCRdb copy is restricted to in-frame clones and leaves out a portion. The sample comprises about 130,000 clones, 90% to 95% of which are singletons, and 1% rests with the top ten. Germline values: CDR1 MNHNY, CDR2 SVGAGI (reference sequence). Trimming took 7 bases from V and 8 from J, leaving 17 bases between them. The CDR3 length is 14 residues. This receptor was taken from an adult with an advanced solid tumor such as melanoma, head and neck, liver or kidney cancer. V gene TRBV6-6 combines with J gene TRBJ1-4, with unresolved D. The material was CD4+ or CD8+ T cells sorted from blood, obtained in a trial of the OX40 agonist ivuxolimab. The CDR3 sequence is CASILGGGSEKLFF. Written as DNA, the CDR3 is TGTGCCAGCATTCTGGGAGGCGGGTCGGAAAAACTGTTTTTT.